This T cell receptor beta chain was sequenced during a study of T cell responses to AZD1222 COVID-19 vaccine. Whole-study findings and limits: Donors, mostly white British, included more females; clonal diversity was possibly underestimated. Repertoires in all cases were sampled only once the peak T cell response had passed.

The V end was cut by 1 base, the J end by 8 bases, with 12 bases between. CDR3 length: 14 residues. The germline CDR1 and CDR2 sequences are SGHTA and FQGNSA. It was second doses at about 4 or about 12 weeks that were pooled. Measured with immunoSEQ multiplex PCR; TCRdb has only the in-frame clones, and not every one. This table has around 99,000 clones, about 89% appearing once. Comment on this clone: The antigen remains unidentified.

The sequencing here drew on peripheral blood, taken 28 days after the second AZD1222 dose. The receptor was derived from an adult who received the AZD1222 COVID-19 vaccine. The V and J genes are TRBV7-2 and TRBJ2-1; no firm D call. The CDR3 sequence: CASSLGLPRDEQFF. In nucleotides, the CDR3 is TGTGCCAGCAGCTTAGGACTTCCTCGGGATGAGCAGTTCTTC.